The 12 T cell receptor beta chains reported below all come from one sample, sequenced in a study of cytomegalovirus exposure and HLA in healthy donors (dated by TCRdb to 2017 to 2019). Library method: the immunoSEQ multiplex PCR assay. For the multiplex PCR, a mixture combining 60 forward primers for TCR Vbeta segments and 13 reverse primers for TCR Jbeta segments was used. Not all clones reach the TCRdb copy of this immuneACCESS table, which keeps in-frame sequences only. Checked studies attribute under half of the gap to unresolved V genes and leave the rest unexplained. The sample contains tens of thousands of clones, roughly four fifths of them found a single time. The ten largest clonotypes hold around 6% of the sample. Specimen: PBMCs. These receptors originate from a young woman in good health and CMV-seropositive.

This sequence joins TRBV7-9 and TRBJ1-1; the D gene is possibly TRBD1 (6 bases). The CDR3 length is 17 residues. Looked up from germline, CDR1 is SEHNR and CDR2 is FQNEAQ (reference sequence). Trimming stripped 3 bases from V and 2 bases from J, with 19 bases between. The CDR3 sequence is CASSFPRGGGENTEAFF. As DNA, the CDR3 is TGTGCCAGCAGCTTCCCCAGGGGAGGGGGGGAAAACACTGAAGCTTTCTTT.

In this sample, this clone turned up once. The chain combines TRBV2 with TRBJ2-1, with D perhaps matching TRBD2 (5 bases). The CDR3 is made up of 16 amino acids. Looked up from germline, CDR1 is SNHLY and CDR2 is FYNNEI. V was pared by 1 base and J by 5 bases, with 15 bases between. The CDR3 coding sequence is TGTGCCAGCAGTGAAGGGCTAGCAGACGCGGACAATGAGCAGTTCTTC. Residues: CASSEGLADADNEQFF.

This chain connects TRBV28 to TRBJ1-6, with 10 bases that match TRBD1. This CDR3 region has 15 residues. CDR1 is MDHEN and CDR2 is SYDVKM in the germline V gene. Trimming at V came to 10 bases and at J to 7 bases, leaving 10 bases not matched to a gene. CDR3 region: CAIAHGDRGNSPLHF. For the CDR3, the DNA is TGTGCCATCGCGCACGGGGACAGGGGAAATTCACCCCTCCACTTT.

This clone was recorded a few times. The chain recombines TRBV25-1 with TRBJ2-5; 7 nucleotides align to TRBD2. The germline gives CDR1 MGHDK, CDR2 SYGVNS. This CDR3 comprises 14 residues. The V and J ends lost 4 bases and 2 bases, in that order; junction bases with no gene match: 4. CDR3 sequence reads: CASSGDYPQETQYF. DNA for the CDR3: TGTGCCAGCAGTGGGGACTATCCACAAGAGACCCAGTACTTC.

This clone came up a few times. The chain carries TRBV6-5 and TRBJ1-1; 10 bases align to TRBD1. The CDR3 consists of 15 residues. Losses at the gene ends were 2 bases for V and 7 bases for J; bases not matched to a gene: 7. Looked up from germline, CDR1 is MNHEY and CDR2 is SVGAGI. The CDR3 loop reads CASSYKGQGISEAFF. The CDR3 coding sequence is TGTGCCAGCAGTTACAAGGGACAGGGGATCAGTGAAGCTTTCTTT.

The gene calls are TRBV7-9 and TRBJ2-5; 7 nucleotides align to TRBD1. This CDR3 comprises 17 residues. Germline CDR1 and CDR2: SEHNR and FQNEAQ (reference sequence). V was pared by 5 bases and J by 1 base, with 13 bases of the junction left unmatched. CDR3 sequence: CASSIPPGQLPQETQYF. DNA for the CDR3: TGTGCCAGCAGCATCCCCCCGGGACAGCTTCCCCAAGAGACCCAGTACTTC.

CDR3: CASSYLGTPTYEQYF. The CDR3 DNA sequence: TGTGCCAGCAGTTACCTAGGGACACCAACCTACGAGCAGTACTTC. V and J are TRBV6-5 and TRBJ2-5; D might be TRBD1 (6 bases). The J call may not be correct, given that the DNA end is closer to TRBJ2-7. The CDR3 contains 15 residues. Germline V gives CDR1 MNHEY, CDR2 SVGAGI.

This clone has just one count. V gene TRBV18 combines with J gene TRBJ1-1; 7 positions match TRBD1. This CDR3 has 13 amino acids. The germline gives CDR1 KGHSH, CDR2 LQKENI. V gave up 4 bases and J gave up 5 bases; unmatched junction bases: 4. The CDR3 protein is CASSQIQGTEAFF. CDR3 DNA sequence: TGTGCCAGCTCACAAATACAGGGGACTGAAGCTTTCTTT.

The chain combines TRBV29-1 with TRBJ1-4; D perhaps matches TRBD1 (6 bases). This CDR3 spans 13 amino acids. Germline V gene sequence: CDR1 SQVTM, CDR2 ANQGSEA. Trimming cost V 5 bases and J 8 bases, with 15 bases left between them. CDR3 nucleotides: TGCAGCGTTTTTGGCCAGGGGAGCGAAAAACTGTTTTTT. It is translated as CSVFGQGSEKLFF.

CDR3 nucleotides: TGTGCCTGGAGTTCATGGGCTTCCAATCAGCCCCAGCATTTT. It yields the protein CAWSSWASNQPQHF. J is TRBJ1-5 and V is TRBV30; D gene unclear. The CDR3 loop spans 14 amino acids. V lost 2 bases, J lost 3 bases, and 11 bases lay in between. CDR1 and CDR2 (germline): GTSNPN, SVGIG (reference sequence).

The chain employs TRBV15 and TRBJ2-5; maybe TRBD2 (5 bases). V was shortened by 0 bases and J by 3 bases, with 8 bases between the two germline ends. The CDR3 runs to 14 residues. Germline-derived CDR1 and CDR2 are LNHNV and YYDKDF (reference sequence). This chain's CDR3 is CATSRDNGKETQYF. Written as DNA, the CDR3 is TGTGCCACCAGCAGAGATAACGGGAAAGAGACCCAGTACTTC.

J is TRBJ1-1 and V is TRBV6-5, with D hard to call. The germline CDR1 and CDR2 sequences are MNHEY and SVGAGI. Trimming pared 8 bases from V and 0 bases from J, leaving 13 bases between. The CDR3 has 14 amino acids. The CDR3 bases are TGTGCCAGCGTTCGGAGTCCTATGAACACTGAAGCTTTCTTT. Protein product: CASVRSPMNTEAFF.